The next 16 T cell receptor beta chains were all read from a single sample in a study of shared clonotypes between healthy human individuals. Libraries were prepared by immunoSEQ multiplex PCR; TCRdb keeps only in-frame clonotypes and omits some of them. Altogether around 2.5 million clones are present, roughly 93% being singletons, with the ten largest covering roughly 0.36%. The sequencing input was naive CD4+ T cells from PBMCs. Subset meaning: CD45RA+ positively selected. The receptor set was obtained from a man between 18 and 35 years old in good health. Some clones in this sample may be carry-over from other donors' samples.

The chain uses TRBV5-8 and TRBJ1-4; 9 bases align to TRBD1. The CDR3 consists of 16 residues. Unmatched junction bases numbered 1, after V lost 0 bases and J lost 1 base. CDR1 is SGHTS and CDR2 is YDEGEE in the germline V gene. The CDR3 region has the DNA TGTGCCAGCAGCTTGGGGACAGGGGTAACTAATGAAAAACTGTTTTTT. This sequence encodes CASSLGTGVTNEKLFF.

Notes on this clone: Distinct nucleotide sequences in the sample also encode this CDR3. The chain links TRBV7-2 to TRBJ1-2; TRBD1 aligns across 9 bases. This CDR3 is built from 13 residues. Germline trimming cut 6 bases from V and 6 bases from J; bases unmatched to any gene: 5. Germline values: CDR1 SGHTA, CDR2 FQGNSA. The CDR3 reads CASSYRDRDGYTF. DNA for the CDR3: TGTGCCAGCAGTTACCGGGACAGGGATGGCTACACCTTC.

In the case of this clone: This same CDR3 is encoded by further DNA sequences in the sample. The rearrangement joins TRBV28 to TRBJ2-7, with D unresolved. In germline, CDR1 is MDHEN, CDR2 SYDVKM. The CDR3 covers 13 residues. V was trimmed by 2 bases and J by 0 bases, leaving 5 bases between them. CDR3 sequence (DNA): TGTGCCAGCAGTTTAACTGGCTCCTACGAGCAGTACTTC. Its protein product is CASSLTGSYEQYF.

The genes are TRBV4-3 and TRBJ1-1; TRBD1 matches at 11 bases. V gave up 0 bases and J gave up 5 bases; unmatched junction bases: 8. In germline, CDR1 is LGHNA, CDR2 YSLEER. This CDR3 has 17 amino acids. CDR3 in amino acids: CASSQDRTGGRGTEAFF. The CDR3 region has the DNA TGCGCCAGCAGCCAAGATCGGACAGGGGGCCGGGGAACTGAAGCTTTCTTT.

This clone has just one count. This chain connects TRBV18 to TRBJ2-3; 7 nucleotides align to TRBD1. This CDR3 is 18 amino acids long. J was trimmed by 0 bases and V by 1 base; bases with no gene match: 10. Per the germline V gene, CDR1 is KGHSH and CDR2 is LQKENI. CDR3 in amino acids: CASSPLALWDRSTDTQYF. CDR3 nucleotide sequence: TGTGCCAGCTCACCACTGGCTCTTTGGGACAGAAGCACAGATACGCAGTATTTT.

CDR3 nucleotide sequence: TGTGCCTGGAGTGTAGGGGGGAGCCAAGAGACCCAGTACTTC. Protein product: CAWSVGGSQETQYF. This chain connects TRBV30 to TRBJ2-5; possibly TRBD1 or TRBD2 for D (6 bases each). Germline V gene sequence: CDR1 GTSNPN, CDR2 SVGIG (reference sequence). Trimming cost V 0 bases and J 1 base, with 9 bases left between them. The CDR3 contains 14 residues.

This rearrangement joins TRBV7-8 to TRBJ2-7; TRBD2 matches at 9 bases. CDR3 length: 14 residues. Germline V CDR1 and CDR2: SGHVS, FQNEAQ. Trimming at V came to 5 bases and at J to 4 bases, leaving 6 bases not matched to a gene. The CDR3 DNA reads TGTGCCAGCAGCGTCGGGACTAGCTGGTACGAGCAGTACTTC. Translating gives CASSVGTSWYEQYF.

This chain uses TRBV5-1 with TRBJ1-1; TRBD1 might be the D (6 bases). Trimming pared 5 bases from V and 5 bases from J, leaving 22 bases between. CDR1 is SGHRS, CDR2 YFSETQ, per germline. The CDR3 contains 16 residues. CDR3 nucleotides: TGCGCCAGCAGGTTAACTCAGGGACCCCAGGGGACTGAAGCTTTCTTT. This encodes CASRLTQGPQGTEAFF.

This rearrangement joins TRBV18 to TRBJ2-3, with 15 positions matching TRBD2. The CDR3 is 20 amino acids. Germline V lookup: CDR1 KGHSH, CDR2 LQKENI. V dropped 1 base and J dropped 1; count of bases not matched to a gene: 9. CDR3 DNA sequence: TGTGCCAGCTCACCACGGGGACTAGCGGGAGGCTATCGGGGCACAGATACGCAGTATTTT. It yields the protein CASSPRGLAGGYRGTDTQYF. Drawing the rest from reference TRBV18 and TRBJ2-3, the complete variable domain is NAGVMQNPRHLVRRRGQEARLRCSPMKGHSHVYWYRQLPEEGLKFMVYLQKENIIDESGMPKERFSAEFPKEGPSILRIQQVVRGDSAAYFCASSPRGLAGGYRGTDTQYFGPGTRLTVL.

This rearrangement joins TRBV19 to TRBJ2-1; D might be TRBD1 (5 bases). This CDR3 contains 15 residues. From germline, CDR1 is LNHDA and CDR2 SQIVND (reference sequence). Deletions cut 3 bases from V and 6 bases from J, with 15 bases between. In DNA form, the CDR3 reads TGTGCCAGTAGTATTGCAGGGTATGTCGGCAATGAGCAGTTCTTC. Protein product: CASSIAGYVGNEQFF.

The V and J genes are TRBV6-4 and TRBJ2-5, with a weak D call TRBD1 (6 bases). Trimming removed 6 bases from V and 4 bases from J, with 12 bases in between. Germline loops: CDR1 MRHNA, CDR2 SNTAGT. CDR3 size: 13 residues. The CDR3 loop reads CASSRQVGETQYF. The CDR3, as DNA: TGTGCCAGCAGCAGACAGGTTGGAGAGACCCAGTACTTC.

This sequence joins TRBV7-3 and TRBJ2-1; no definite D call. The germline V gene has CDR1 SGHTA and CDR2 FQGTGA. The CDR3 has 13 amino acids. Between the trimmed V and J ends, which lost 3 bases and 10 bases, there was a span of 13 bases. This CDR3 is CASSFNTATEQFF. The CDR3 region has the DNA TGTGCCAGCAGCTTTAATACGGCTACGGAGCAGTTCTTC.

The chain couples TRBV11-2 to TRBJ2-5; 7 bases fit TRBD1. The CDR3 covers 16 residues. Looked up from germline, CDR1 is SGHAT and CDR2 is FQNNGV. V shed 4 bases, J shed 2 bases, and the junction held 10 bases outside the gene matches. CDR3 sequence reads: CASSSLRGQPQETQYF. In DNA, the CDR3 is TGTGCCAGCAGCTCCCTAAGGGGACAGCCTCAAGAGACCCAGTACTTC.

This chain uses TRBV7-6 with TRBJ1-4, with D perhaps matching TRBD1 (5 bases). This CDR3 has 13 amino acids. CDR1 and CDR2 (germline): SGHVS, FNYEAQ. With 3 bases removed from V and 8 bases from J, the gap between germline ends came to 10 bases. The DNA for the CDR3 is TGTGCCAGCAGCTTGGGGGTTGGGGAAAAACTGTTTTTT. As protein: CASSLGVGEKLFF.

The chain uses TRBV2 and TRBJ1-1; D unresolved. The germline V and J ends were trimmed by 5 bases and 3 bases, with 7 bases remaining between them. Germline V lookup: CDR1 SNHLY, CDR2 FYNNEI. CDR3 length equals 12 residues. CDR3 in amino acids: CASSQMYTEAFF. The CDR3, as DNA: TGTGCCAGCAGTCAGATGTACACTGAAGCTTTCTTT.

The rearrangement links TRBV10-3 to TRBJ2-2; D perhaps matches TRBD2 (6 bases). The ends were cut back, 10 bases at V and 3 bases at J, with 12 bases in the middle. Germline CDR1 ENHRY, CDR2 SYGVKD. The CDR3 runs 13 residues. The CDR3 protein is CATGSGDTGELFF. The CDR3 DNA is TGTGCCACGGGTAGCGGTGACACCGGGGAGCTGTTTTTT.